Below are 19 T cell receptor beta chains sequenced from a single sample in a study of human T cells and chemical hapten exposure (dated by TCRdb to the early 2020s). The sample's time point, from its label and the paper: patch test 1, 2 weeks after DPC sensitization. The meaning of the sample's treatment or condition label: therapeutic diphenylcyclopropenone sensitization with weekly scalp DPC. Library method: RACE. This sample was sequenced with a NextSeq 500. Using fastp at Q25 and MiXCR, TCRdb reprocessed the public reads and kept productive beta chains. Rows merge per CDR3 protein into single entries with the most common DNA and genes. The sample records about 57,000 distinct CDR3 sequences, about 9% of which are singletons. Together, the top ten hold 13% of the sample. The sequencing used whole blood, collected in connection with sensitization to the hapten diphenylcyclopropenone (DPC). The origin of the receptors is a woman aged 40 to 50 with alopecia areata. Some clones in this sample may be carry-over from other donors' samples.

This chain joins TRBV9 and TRBJ2-5, with 10 bases lining up with TRBD2. Germline assignment: CDR1 SGDLS and CDR2 YYNGEE. Germline trimming cut 3 bases from V and 3 bases from J; bases unmatched to any gene: 5. This CDR3 has 15 amino acids. The CDR3 nucleotides read TGTGCCAGCAGCGATAGCGGGGGGCCTAAAGAGACCCAGTACTTC. Its protein is CASSDSGGPKETQYF.

Turning to this clonotype: A much more abundant neighbour one base away suggests this may be a read error. V and J are TRBV2 and TRBJ1-2, with D maybe TRBD1 (6 bases). Germline V CDR1 and CDR2: SNHLY, FYNNEI. The CDR3 extends over 15 amino acids. CDR3 amino acids: CASSVRTVPNYGYNF. CDR3 nucleotide sequence: TGTGCCAGCAGTGTAAGGACAGTGCCAAACTATGGCTACAACTTC.

The chain recombines TRBV5-1 with TRBJ2-5; the D call may be TRBD1 or TRBD2 (5 bases each). Germline CDR1 reads SGHRS; CDR2 reads YFSETQ. The CDR3 spans 14 residues. The V end was cut by 3 bases, the J end by 5 bases, with 14 bases between. In DNA, the CDR3 is TGCGCCAGCAGCTCCGGGGCCCGAGGGGAGACCCAGTACTTC. Amino acids: CASSSGARGETQYF.

The V call is TRBV3-1, the J call TRBJ2-7; either TRBD1 or TRBD2 may fit D (5 bases each). CDR1 is LGHDT and CDR2 is YNNKEL in the germline V gene (reference sequence). The CDR3 length is 15 residues. Trimming stripped 2 bases from V and 3 bases from J, with 14 bases between. The CDR3 protein is CASSQPYGTIYEQYF. The CDR3 bases are TGTGCCAGCAGCCAACCGTATGGGACCATCTACGAGCAGTACTTC.

This clonotype was recorded a few times. The V and J genes are TRBV18 and TRBJ1-1; the D is unclear. Germline-derived CDR1 and CDR2 are KGHSH and LQKENI. CDR3 size: 15 residues. V gave up 4 bases and J gave up 5 bases, with 17 bases separating them. CDR3 in DNA: TGTGCCAGCTCACTTAGGGAGTTGGGATGGACTGAAGCTTTCTTT. It is translated as CASSLRELGWTEAFF. The variable domain in full, completed from reference TRBV18 and TRBJ1-1, reads NAGVMQNPRHLVRRRGQEARLRCSPMKGHSHVYWYRQLPEEGLKFMVYLQKENIIDESGMPKERFSAEFPKEGPSILRIQQVVRGDSAAYFCASSLRELGWTEAFFGQGTRLTVV.

J is TRBJ1-5 and V is TRBV27, with a possible D match to TRBD1 (6 bases). The CDR3 extends over 15 amino acids. With 1 base removed from V and 1 base from J, the gap between germline ends came to 8 bases. The germline V gene has CDR1 MNHEY and CDR2 SMNVEV (reference sequence). DNA for the CDR3: TGTGCCAGCAGTTTATGGGGGCGAAGCAATCAGCCCCAGCATTTT. As protein: CASSLWGRSNQPQHF.

In its sample, this clonotype was seen a few times. The chain carries TRBV20-1 and TRBJ1-1; D ambiguous. In germline, CDR1 is DFQATT, CDR2 SNEGSKA (reference sequence). The CDR3 sequence is 12 residues long. V lost 2 bases to trimming and J lost 8 bases, with 12 bases between them. The CDR3 DNA is TGCAGTGCTAGAAGGCAGGACGCGGAAGCTTTCTTT. It yields the protein CSARRQDAEAFF.

V usage is TRBV6-1 and J usage is TRBJ2-3; D might be TRBD1 or TRBD2, each matching 6 bases. This CDR3 has 16 residues. Trimming removed 8 bases from V and 3 bases from J, with 21 bases in between. The germline V gene encodes CDR1 MNHNS and CDR2 SASEGT. For the CDR3, the DNA is TGTGCCAGCGTCCGAGGTGGGACGGGGGCGACAGATACGCAGTATTTT. Its translation: CASVRGGTGATDTQYF.

In this sample, this clonotype turned up many times. This sequence joins TRBV6-5 and TRBJ2-5; D is tentatively TRBD1 or TRBD2 (5 bases each). Germline assignment: CDR1 MNHEY and CDR2 SVGAGI. This CDR3 is 14 amino acids long. Trimming stripped 2 bases from V and 3 bases from J, with 10 bases between. CDR3 residues: CASSYEGSKETQYF. The CDR3 DNA sequence: TGTGCCAGCAGTTACGAGGGGAGCAAAGAGACCCAGTACTTC.

The V call is TRBV3-1, the J call TRBJ2-7; maybe TRBD1 (6 bases). The V end was cut by 1 base, the J end by 1 base, with 11 bases between. The CDR3 has 15 residues. Germline V gene sequence: CDR1 LGHDT, CDR2 YNNKEL (reference sequence). The CDR3 reads CASSQGGDRSYEQYF. The CDR3, as DNA: TGTGCCAGCAGCCAAGGGGGCGACAGGTCCTACGAGCAGTACTTC.

This clonotype was observed a handful of times. This rearrangement joins TRBV5-1 to TRBJ2-3; D ambiguous. Germline CDR1 reads SGHRS; CDR2 reads YFSETQ. The CDR3 covers 13 residues. The ends were cut back, 5 bases at V and 4 bases at J, with 11 bases in the middle. This chain's CDR3 is CASRQTEADTQYF. CDR3 DNA sequence: TGCGCCAGCAGACAAACCGAAGCAGATACGCAGTATTTT.

This clonotype was seen at least ten times. The rearrangement links TRBV6-2 or TRBV6-3 to TRBJ1-5; tentatively, D is TRBD1 (5 bases). The germline V and J ends were trimmed by 6 bases and 3 bases, with 15 bases remaining between them. This CDR3 region has 15 residues. CDR1 is MNHEY, CDR2 SVGEGT, per germline. The CDR3 bases are TGTGCCAGCAGACCGGCGGGGGATGCCAATCAGCCCCAGCATTTT. Its protein is CASRPAGDANQPQHF.

The rearrangement uses TRBV28 and TRBJ1-5; no definite D call. The V and J ends lost 2 bases and 7 bases respectively, with 9 bases between them. The CDR3 is 13 residues long. Germline CDR1 MDHEN, CDR2 SYDVKM. The CDR3 spells CASSLGFRQPQHF. In nucleotides, the CDR3 is TGTGCCAGCAGTTTAGGATTTCGCCAGCCCCAGCATTTT.

This clonotype has more than one count but fewer than ten. The gene calls are TRBV6-1 and TRBJ2-5, with 9 bases that match TRBD1. Trimming removed 7 bases from V and 5 bases from J; junction bases left unmatched: 11. Germline CDR1 and CDR2: MNHNS and SASEGT. The CDR3 extends over 15 amino acids. CDR3 nucleotides: TGTGCCAGCAACAGGGGGCATAGTGGAGGGGAGACCCAGTACTTC. This translates into CASNRGHSGGETQYF.

This clonotype was observed at least ten times. V gene TRBV16 combines with J gene TRBJ1-2; D uncertain. The V end was cut by 1 base, the J end by 0 bases, with 9 bases between. Germline V gives CDR1 KGHSY, CDR2 FQNENV. CDR3 length: 15 amino acids. The CDR3 DNA reads TGTGCCAGCAGCCAATTGTACACCTCTAACTATGGCTACACCTTC. It translates to CASSQLYTSNYGYTF.

This clonotype was picked up one time. A much bigger clone sits one base away, suggesting this may be a read error. This sequence joins TRBV11-2 and TRBJ2-1; 7 nucleotides agree with TRBD1. Germline V gene sequence: CDR1 SGHAT, CDR2 FQNNGV. CDR3 length: 15 amino acids. With V trimmed by 4 bases and J by 6 bases, 9 bases remained unmatched. CDR3: CASSSPLDRPNEQFF. In DNA, the CDR3 is TGTGCCAGCAGCTCGCCGTTGGACAGGCCCAATGAGCAGTTCTTC.

This clonotype was seen many times. The rearrangement uses TRBV10-2 and TRBJ2-3; D unclear. This CDR3 region has 14 residues. Per the germline V gene, CDR1 is WSHSY and CDR2 is SAAADI. Trimming pared 2 bases from V and 4 bases from J, leaving 10 bases between. The CDR3 spells CASSERSRPDTQYF. CDR3 coding DNA: TGCGCCAGCAGTGAGCGTAGCCGCCCAGATACGCAGTATTTT.

This clonotype was counted at least ten times. V usage is TRBV6-2 or TRBV6-3 and J usage is TRBJ2-1, with a weak D call TRBD2 (6 bases). The CDR3 extends over 15 amino acids. Between the trimmed V and J ends, which lost 0 bases and 5 bases, there was a span of 11 bases. CDR1 MNHEY and CDR2 SVGEGT come from the germline V gene. CDR3: CASSYSQAGNNEQFF. In nucleotides, the CDR3 is TGTGCCAGCAGTTACTCTCAGGCGGGGAACAATGAGCAGTTCTTC.

In the case of this clonotype: Given a much more abundant clone one base away, this may be a read error. CDR3 amino acids: CASSLAVGGDIAQYF. CDR3 bases: TGCGCCAGCAGCTTGGCGGTAGGGGGAGACATCGCGCAGTATTTT. This sequence joins TRBV5-1 and TRBJ2-3, with a possible D match to TRBD1 (6 bases). The germline CDR1 and CDR2 sequences are SGHRS and YFSETQ. Trimming took off 0 bases at V and 10 bases at J, with 18 bases between the two ends. The CDR3 sequence is 15 residues long. The variable domain in full, with the rest retrieved from reference TRBV5-1 and TRBJ2-3, is KAGVTQTPRYLIKTRGQQVTLSCSPISGHRSVSWYQQTPGQGLQFLFEYFSETQRNKGNFPGRFSGRQFSNSRSEMNVSTLELGDSALYLCASSLAVGGDIAQYFGPGTRLTVL.